A single sample is the source of the 11 T cell receptor beta chains below, sequenced in a study of shared clonotypes between healthy human individuals. Assay: immunoSEQ multiplex PCR; the TCRdb copy retains only in-frame clones and omits some. Among 780,000 or so clones listed, about two thirds were seen once. The sequenced sample was memory CD4+ T cells sorted from blood. The subset is: CD45RA-negative fraction. The receptor set was obtained from a woman in her thirties in good health.

There are a few counts of this clone. This sample also contains other DNA sequences that code for the same CDR3. The chain joins TRBV19 to TRBJ2-7, with a possible D match to TRBD1 (5 bases). The CDR3 spans 14 residues. CDR1 and CDR2 (germline): LNHDA, SQIVND (reference sequence). Trimming stripped 4 bases from V and 2 bases from J, with 12 bases between. CDR3 in amino acids: CASSRGRPPYEQYF. CDR3 DNA: TGTGCCAGTAGTAGGGGCAGGCCTCCCTACGAGCAGTACTTC. The full variable domain, its missing parts supplied by reference TRBV19 and TRBJ2-7, is DGGITQSPKYLFRKEGQNVTLSCEQNLNHDAMYWYRQDPGQGLRLIYYSQIVNDFQKGDIAEGYSVSREKKESFPLTVTSAQKNPTAFYLCASSRGRPPYEQYFGPGTRLTVT.

The rearrangement links TRBV10-2 to TRBJ1-1; tentatively, D is TRBD1 (6 bases). The V end was cut by 9 bases, the J end by 0 bases, with 11 bases between. Germline assignment: CDR1 WSHSY and CDR2 SAAADI. This CDR3 has 13 residues. CDR3 nucleotide sequence: TGCGCCAGTAGGGGGAGAGTGAACACTGAAGCTTTCTTT. This codes for CASRGRVNTEAFF.

The rearrangement links TRBV6-1 to TRBJ2-7; no reliable D call. The V end was cut by 3 bases, the J end by 7 bases, with 7 bases between. CDR1 and CDR2 (germline): MNHNS, SASEGT. The CDR3 is made up of 11 amino acids. The CDR3 DNA is TGTGCCAGCAGTGATGTTCGGGAGCAGTACTTC. It is translated as CASSDVREQYF.

This sequence joins TRBV28 and TRBJ1-1; maybe TRBD1 (5 bases). The CDR3 runs 12 residues. Looked up from germline, CDR1 is MDHEN and CDR2 is SYDVKM. V shed 5 bases and J shed 5 bases, with 9 bases lying between them. For the CDR3, the DNA is TGTGCCAGCAGTGCCCGGGGGACTGAAGCTTTCTTT. Its translation: CASSARGTEAFF.

The chain combines TRBV2 with TRBJ2-5, with 7 nucleotides matching TRBD2. V lost 8 bases to trimming and J lost 2 bases; unmatched junction nucleotides: 5. Per germline, CDR1 SNHLY and CDR2 FYNNEI. The CDR3 has 13 residues. The CDR3: CASLLGGQETQYF. The CDR3 DNA reads as TGTGCCAGCTTGTTGGGGGGGCAAGAGACCCAGTACTTC.

The rearrangement joins TRBV11-2 to TRBJ2-1; 10 bases agree with TRBD2. The CDR3 consists of 16 residues. CDR1 SGHAT and CDR2 FQNNGV come from the germline V gene. The V segment lost 1 base and the J segment 5 bases; nucleotides outside the gene matches: 5. The CDR3 DNA reads TGTGCCAGCAGCTTAGTAGAACTAGCGGGAAACAATGAGCAGTTCTTC. Its translation: CASSLVELAGNNEQFF.

A remark on this clone: A much larger clone differs from this one at a single base, so this may be a read error. Within the sample, other DNA sequences also encode this same CDR3. The J gene is TRBJ2-7, the V gene TRBV19; D might be TRBD2 (5 bases). This CDR3 has 14 amino acids. Germline values: CDR1 LNHDA, CDR2 SQIVND (reference sequence). V lost 9 bases, J lost 0 bases, and 15 bases lay in between. The CDR3 is CASSPQRDSYEQYF. The CDR3 DNA reads TGTGCCAGCAGCCCCCAGAGGGACTCCTACGAGCAGTACTTC.

In this sample, this clone turned up many times. The rearrangement links TRBV6-1 to TRBJ2-2; D is ambiguous. The CDR3 is made up of 14 amino acids. The germline V gene encodes CDR1 MNHNS and CDR2 SASEGT. V was trimmed by 9 bases and J by 0 bases, leaving 11 bases between them. The chain's CDR3 is CASPAGANTGELFF. DNA for the CDR3: TGTGCCAGTCCGGCTGGGGCGAACACCGGGGAGCTGTTTTTT.

The V gene is TRBV7-9, the J gene TRBJ2-1, with D possibly TRBD2 on 5 matching bases. The CDR3 spans 13 residues. The V and J ends lost 1 base and 9 bases respectively, with 10 bases between them. Germline loops: CDR1 SEHNR, CDR2 FQNEAQ (reference sequence). CDR3 residues: CASSLVTRIEQFF. In DNA, the CDR3 is TGTGCCAGCAGCTTAGTAACTAGGATTGAGCAGTTCTTC.

V and J are TRBV2 and TRBJ2-7, with TRBD2 matching 10 bases. Germline CDR1 reads SNHLY; CDR2 reads FYNNEI. The CDR3 spans 15 residues. The trim removed 5 bases at V and 4 bases at J, leaving 8 bases unmatched. The CDR3 is CASSFASGSWYEQYF. The CDR3 DNA reads as TGTGCCAGCAGTTTCGCTAGCGGGAGCTGGTACGAGCAGTACTTC.

The chain links TRBV7-9 to TRBJ2-7; 10 positions match TRBD1. Germline CDR1 and CDR2: SEHNR and FQNEAQ (reference sequence). CDR3 size: 14 residues. V dropped 5 bases and J dropped 4; count of bases not matched to a gene: 5. The CDR3: CASSPRDRGYEQYF. CDR3 sequence (DNA): TGTGCCAGCAGCCCCCGGGACAGGGGTTACGAGCAGTACTTC.